The T cell receptor beta chain under discussion was sequenced for a study of blood T cell repertoires in COVID-19. Study-level information: Some COVID-19 samples were acute and others convalescent; all came from the United States, Italy and Spain.

Per the original data handling: Researchers report that nucleated cell counts were estimated from reference gene primer amplification. Libraries were prepared by immunoSEQ multiplex PCR; TCRdb keeps only in-frame clonotypes and omits some of them. Clone size and V and J calls were adopted from that table, with D and trimming inferred from the DNA. The profile shows about 200,000 clones, roughly 80% of them singletons. The study drew participants aged about 18 to 89 years from 20 to 30 US areas. Cohort assignment relied on participant-reported clinical history. Sequencing was carried out using PBMCs or T cells enriched from blood (not recorded which). The source of this sequence is a woman aged 55 to 70 with acute COVID-19.

Here the CDR3 DNA reads TGTGCCATCAGTAAAGATGGGACAGGCTATAACGGAAACACCATATATTTT. Translation gives CAISKDGTGYNGNTIYF. J is TRBJ1-3 and V is TRBV10-3; TRBD1 aligns across 8 bases. The germline CDR1 and CDR2 sequences are ENHRY and SYGVKD. The CDR3 loop spans 17 amino acids. V trimming: 5 bases; J trimming: 4 bases; junction bases outside the gene matches: 13.